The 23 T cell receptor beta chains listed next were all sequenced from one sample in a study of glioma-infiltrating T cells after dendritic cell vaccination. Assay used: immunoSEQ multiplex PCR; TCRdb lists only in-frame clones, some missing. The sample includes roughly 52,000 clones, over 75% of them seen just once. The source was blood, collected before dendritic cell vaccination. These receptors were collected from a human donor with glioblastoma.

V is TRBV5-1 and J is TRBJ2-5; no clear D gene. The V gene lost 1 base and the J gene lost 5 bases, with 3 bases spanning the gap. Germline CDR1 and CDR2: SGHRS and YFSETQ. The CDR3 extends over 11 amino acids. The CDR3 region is CASSLSETQYF. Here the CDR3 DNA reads TGCGCCAGCAGCTTGTCGGAGACCCAGTACTTC.

CDR3 in amino acids: CASSVGVGGGQPQHF. DNA for the CDR3: TGTGCCAGCAGCGTAGGGGTTGGAGGTGGGCAGCCCCAGCATTTT. V is TRBV9 and J is TRBJ1-5; no firm D call. Deletions cut 0 bases from V and 7 bases from J, with 14 bases between. From germline, CDR1 is SGDLS and CDR2 YYNGEE. The CDR3 extends over 15 amino acids.

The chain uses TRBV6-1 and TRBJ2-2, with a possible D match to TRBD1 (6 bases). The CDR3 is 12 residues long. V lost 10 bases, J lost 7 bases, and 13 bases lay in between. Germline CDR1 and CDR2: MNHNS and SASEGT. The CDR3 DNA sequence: TGTGCCATCAAGCAGGGGTTCGGGGAGCTGTTTTTT. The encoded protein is CAIKQGFGELFF.

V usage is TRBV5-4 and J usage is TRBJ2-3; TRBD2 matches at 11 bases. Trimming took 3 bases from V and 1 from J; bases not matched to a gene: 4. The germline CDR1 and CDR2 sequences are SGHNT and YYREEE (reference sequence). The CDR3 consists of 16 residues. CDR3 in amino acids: CASSSTSGGGTDTQYF. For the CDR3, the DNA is TGTGCCAGCAGCTCCACTAGCGGGGGCGGCACAGATACGCAGTATTTT.

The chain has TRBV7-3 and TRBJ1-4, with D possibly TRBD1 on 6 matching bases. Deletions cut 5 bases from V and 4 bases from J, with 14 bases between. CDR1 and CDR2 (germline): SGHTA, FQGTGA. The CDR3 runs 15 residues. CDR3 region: CASSPTGGLNEKLFF. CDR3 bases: TGTGCCAGCAGCCCCACGGGGGGCCTTAATGAAAAACTGTTTTTT.

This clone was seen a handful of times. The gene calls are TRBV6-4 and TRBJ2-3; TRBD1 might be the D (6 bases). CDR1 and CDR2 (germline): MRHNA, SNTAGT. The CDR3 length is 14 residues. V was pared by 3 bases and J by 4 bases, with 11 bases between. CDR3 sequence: CASSEGDNSDTQYF. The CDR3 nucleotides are TGTGCCAGCAGTGAGGGGGACAACTCAGATACGCAGTATTTT.

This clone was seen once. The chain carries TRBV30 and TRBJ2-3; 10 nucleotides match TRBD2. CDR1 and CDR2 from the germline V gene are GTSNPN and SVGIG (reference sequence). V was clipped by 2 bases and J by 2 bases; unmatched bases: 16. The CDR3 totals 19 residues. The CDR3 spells CAWSSHSGGASGSTDTQYF. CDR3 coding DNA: TGTGCCTGGAGTTCACACAGCGGGGGGGCCAGTGGGTCCACAGATACGCAGTATTTT.

CDR3 coding DNA: TGTGCCAGCAGTTACTCGCCGGGACAGGGCACAGATACGCAGTATTTT. Protein product: CASSYSPGQGTDTQYF. J is TRBJ2-3 and V is TRBV6-5; TRBD1 matches 8 bases. J lost 1 base, V lost 0 bases, and 3 bases had no gene match. The CDR3 contains 16 residues. The V gene's germline CDR1 is MNHEY and CDR2 SVGAGI.

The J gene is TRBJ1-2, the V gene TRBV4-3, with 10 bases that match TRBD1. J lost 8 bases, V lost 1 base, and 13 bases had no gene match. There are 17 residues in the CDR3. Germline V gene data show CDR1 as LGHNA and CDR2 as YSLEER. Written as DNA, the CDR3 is TGCGCCAGCAGCCAAGCCCTACTCAGACAGGGGGCGAACGGCTACACCTTC. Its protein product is CASSQALLRQGANGYTF.

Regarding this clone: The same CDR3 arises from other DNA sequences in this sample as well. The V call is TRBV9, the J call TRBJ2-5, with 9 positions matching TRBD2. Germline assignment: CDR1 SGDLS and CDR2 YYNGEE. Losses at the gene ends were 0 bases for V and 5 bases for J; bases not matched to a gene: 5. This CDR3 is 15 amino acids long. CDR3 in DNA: TGTGCCAGCAGCGTAGATAGCGGGAGAGGTGAGACCCAGTACTTC. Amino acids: CASSVDSGRGETQYF.

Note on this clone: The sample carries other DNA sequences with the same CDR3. CDR3 DNA: TGTGCCAGCAGTCAGGGAAGCAATCAGCCCCAGCATTTT. Translation gives CASSQGSNQPQHF. The chain couples TRBV6-5 to TRBJ1-5; D is possibly TRBD1 (5 bases). The CDR3 contains 13 residues. Germline V gene sequence: CDR1 MNHEY, CDR2 SVGAGI. V was pared by 5 bases and J by 1 base, with 6 bases between.

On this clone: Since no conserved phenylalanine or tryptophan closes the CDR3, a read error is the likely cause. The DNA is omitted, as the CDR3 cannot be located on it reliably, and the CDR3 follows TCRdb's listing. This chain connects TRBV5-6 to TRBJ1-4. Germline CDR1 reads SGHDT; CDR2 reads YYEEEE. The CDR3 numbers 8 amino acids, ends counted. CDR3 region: CASSPGNA.

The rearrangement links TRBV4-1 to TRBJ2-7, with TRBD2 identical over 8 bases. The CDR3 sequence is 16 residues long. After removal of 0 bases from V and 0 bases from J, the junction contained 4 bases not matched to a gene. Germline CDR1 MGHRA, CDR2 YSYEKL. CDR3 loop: CASSQEASGSSYEQYF. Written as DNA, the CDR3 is TGCGCCAGCAGCCAAGAAGCCAGCGGGAGCTCCTACGAGCAGTACTTC.

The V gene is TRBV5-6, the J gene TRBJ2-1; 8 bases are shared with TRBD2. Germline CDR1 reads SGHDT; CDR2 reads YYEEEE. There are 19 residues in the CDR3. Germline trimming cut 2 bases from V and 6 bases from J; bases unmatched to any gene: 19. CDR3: CASSFFDWREAAWSNEQFF. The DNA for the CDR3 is TGTGCCAGCAGCTTTTTCGATTGGCGGGAGGCCGCTTGGAGCAATGAGCAGTTCTTC. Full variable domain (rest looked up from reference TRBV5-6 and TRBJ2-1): DAGVTQSPTHLIKTRGQQVTLRCSPKSGHDTVSWYQQALGQGPQFIFQYYEEEERQRGNFPDRFSGHQFPNYSSELNVNALLLGDSALYLCASSFFDWREAAWSNEQFFGPGTRLTVL.

CDR3 nucleotide sequence: TGTGCCAGCAGCCAATCGGGACAGGGGAATCAGCCCCAGCATTTT. It yields the protein CASSQSGQGNQPQHF. The chain joins TRBV16 to TRBJ1-5, with 10 bases lining up with TRBD1. CDR3 size: 15 residues. V gave up 0 bases and J gave up 4 bases; unmatched junction bases: 0. Germline assignment: CDR1 KGHSY and CDR2 FQNENV.

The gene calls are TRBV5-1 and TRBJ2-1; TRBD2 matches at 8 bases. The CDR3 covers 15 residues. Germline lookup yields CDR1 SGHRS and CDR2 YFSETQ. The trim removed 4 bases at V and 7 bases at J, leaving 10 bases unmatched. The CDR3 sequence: CASSPGMGLVNEQFF. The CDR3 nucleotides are TGCGCCAGCAGCCCGGGGATGGGACTAGTGAATGAGCAGTTCTTC.

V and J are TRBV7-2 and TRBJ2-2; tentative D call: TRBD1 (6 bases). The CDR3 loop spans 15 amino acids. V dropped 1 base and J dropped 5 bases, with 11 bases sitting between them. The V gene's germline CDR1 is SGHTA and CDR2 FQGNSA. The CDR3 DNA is TGTGCCAGCAGCTTAGTACAGGGTGGAACCGGGGAGCTGTTTTTT. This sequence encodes CASSLVQGGTGELFF.

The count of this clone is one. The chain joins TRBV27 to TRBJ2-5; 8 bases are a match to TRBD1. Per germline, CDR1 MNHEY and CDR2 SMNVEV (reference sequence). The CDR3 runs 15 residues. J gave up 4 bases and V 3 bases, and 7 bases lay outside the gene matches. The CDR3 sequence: CASSLSRGRVETQYF. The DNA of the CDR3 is TGTGCCAGCAGTTTGAGCAGGGGGCGCGTAGAGACCCAGTACTTC.

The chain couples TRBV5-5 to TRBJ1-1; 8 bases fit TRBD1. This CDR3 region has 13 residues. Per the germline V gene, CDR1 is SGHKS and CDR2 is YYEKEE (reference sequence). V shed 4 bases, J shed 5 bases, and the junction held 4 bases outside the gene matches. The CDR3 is CASSPRGQTEAFF. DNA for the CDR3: TGTGCCAGCAGCCCCAGGGGGCAGACTGAAGCTTTCTTT.

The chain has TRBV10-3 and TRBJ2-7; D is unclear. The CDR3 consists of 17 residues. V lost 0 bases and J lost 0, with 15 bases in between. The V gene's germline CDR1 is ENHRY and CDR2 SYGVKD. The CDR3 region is CAISESAVTDPSYEQYF. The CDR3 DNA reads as TGTGCCATCAGTGAGTCTGCGGTAACGGATCCCTCCTACGAGCAGTACTTC.

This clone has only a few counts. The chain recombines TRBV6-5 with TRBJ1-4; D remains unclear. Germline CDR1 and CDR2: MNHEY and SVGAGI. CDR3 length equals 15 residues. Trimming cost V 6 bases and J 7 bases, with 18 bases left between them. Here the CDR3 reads CASSFLSWLGEKLFF. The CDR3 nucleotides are TGTGCCAGCAGCTTTCTATCCTGGCTAGGTGAAAAACTGTTTTTT.

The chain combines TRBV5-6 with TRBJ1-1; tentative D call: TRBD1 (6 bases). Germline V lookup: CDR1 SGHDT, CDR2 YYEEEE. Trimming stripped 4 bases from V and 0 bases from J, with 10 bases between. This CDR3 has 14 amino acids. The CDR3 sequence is CASSRGIVNTEAFF. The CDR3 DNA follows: TGTGCCAGCAGCAGGGGGATTGTGAACACTGAAGCTTTCTTT.

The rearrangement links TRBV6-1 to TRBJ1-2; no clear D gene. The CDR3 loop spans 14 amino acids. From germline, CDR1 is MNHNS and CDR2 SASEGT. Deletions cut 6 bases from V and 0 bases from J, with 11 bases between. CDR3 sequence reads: CASRPSSSNYGYTF. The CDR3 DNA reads TGTGCCAGCAGACCCTCCAGTTCTAACTATGGCTACACCTTC.